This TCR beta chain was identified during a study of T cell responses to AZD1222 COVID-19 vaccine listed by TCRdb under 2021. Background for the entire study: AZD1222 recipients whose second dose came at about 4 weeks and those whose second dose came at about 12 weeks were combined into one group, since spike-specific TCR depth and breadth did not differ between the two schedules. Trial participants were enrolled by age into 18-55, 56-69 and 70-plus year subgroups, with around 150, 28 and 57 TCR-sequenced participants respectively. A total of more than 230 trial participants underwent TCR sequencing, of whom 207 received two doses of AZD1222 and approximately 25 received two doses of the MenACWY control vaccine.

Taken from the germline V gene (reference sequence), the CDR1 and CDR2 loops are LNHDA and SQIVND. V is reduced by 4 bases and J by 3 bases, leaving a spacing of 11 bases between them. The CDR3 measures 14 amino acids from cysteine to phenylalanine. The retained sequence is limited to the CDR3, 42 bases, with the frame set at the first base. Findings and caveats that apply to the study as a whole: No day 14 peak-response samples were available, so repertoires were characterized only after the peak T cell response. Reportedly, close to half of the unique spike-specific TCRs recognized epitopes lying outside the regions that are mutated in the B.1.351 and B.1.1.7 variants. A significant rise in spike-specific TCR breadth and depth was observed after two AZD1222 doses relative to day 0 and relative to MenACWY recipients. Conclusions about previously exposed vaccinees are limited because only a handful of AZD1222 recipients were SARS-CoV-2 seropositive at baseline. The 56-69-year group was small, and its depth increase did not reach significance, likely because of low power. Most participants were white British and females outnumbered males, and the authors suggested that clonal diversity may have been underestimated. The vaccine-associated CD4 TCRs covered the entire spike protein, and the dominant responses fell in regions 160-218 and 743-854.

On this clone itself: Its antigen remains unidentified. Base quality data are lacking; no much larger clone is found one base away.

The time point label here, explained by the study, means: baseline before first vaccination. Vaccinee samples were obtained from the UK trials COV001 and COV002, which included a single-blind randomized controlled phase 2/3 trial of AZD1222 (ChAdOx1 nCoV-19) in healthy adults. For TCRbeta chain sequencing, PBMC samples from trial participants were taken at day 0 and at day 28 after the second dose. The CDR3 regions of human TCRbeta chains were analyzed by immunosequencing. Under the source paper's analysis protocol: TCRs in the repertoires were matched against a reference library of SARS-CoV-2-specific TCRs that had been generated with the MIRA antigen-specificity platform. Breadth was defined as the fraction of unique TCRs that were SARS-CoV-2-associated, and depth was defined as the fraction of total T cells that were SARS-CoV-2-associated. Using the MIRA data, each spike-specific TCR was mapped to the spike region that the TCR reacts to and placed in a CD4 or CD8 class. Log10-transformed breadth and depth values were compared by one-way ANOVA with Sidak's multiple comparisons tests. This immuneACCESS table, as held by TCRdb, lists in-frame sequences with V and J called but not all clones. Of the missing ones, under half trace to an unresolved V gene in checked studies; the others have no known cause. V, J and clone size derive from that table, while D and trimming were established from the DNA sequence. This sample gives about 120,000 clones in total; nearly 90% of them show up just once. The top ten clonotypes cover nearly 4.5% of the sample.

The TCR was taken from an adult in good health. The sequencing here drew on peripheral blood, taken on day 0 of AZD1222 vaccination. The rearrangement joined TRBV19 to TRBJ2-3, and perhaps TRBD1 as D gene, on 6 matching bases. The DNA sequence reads TGTGCCAGTAGTAGTACGACAGGTACAGATACGCAGTATTTT. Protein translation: CASSSTTGTDTQYF.